Listed below are T cell receptor beta chains from one sample, sequenced in a study of shared clonotypes between healthy human individuals. Only in-frame clones appear in the TCRdb table, and some are missing; sequencing was by immunoSEQ multiplex PCR. The sample includes approximately 740,000 clones, approximately 74% of them seen just once. The sample taken for sequencing was memory CD4+ T cells sorted from blood. Receptors originate from a woman in her twenties or thirties in good health. Each CDR3 is given with its conserved first and last residue. The D gene is left open where the match is weak. Expanded clones are given a class, and other clones once, few, many or no size at all.

clone_size j_call d_call v_call cdr3_nt cdr3_aa
. TRBJ2-1 TRBD2 TRBV6-4 TGTGCCAGCAGCGGAGAGGGACTAGCGAGAAGGGGGGGTGAGCAGTTCTTC CASSGEGLARRGGEQFF
once TRBJ2-7 . TRBV7-9 TGTGCCAGCAGCTCGAATTACGAGCAGTACTTC CASSSNYEQYF
once TRBJ2-1 TRBD2 TRBV6-1 TGTGCCAGCAGTACTAGCGGGAGTAGGTATGAGCAGTTCTTC CASSTSGSRYEQFF
few TRBJ1-4 TRBD1 TRBV5-8 TGTGCCAGCAGCGAAGGACAGGGAACAACAGATGAAAAACTGTTTTTT CASSEGQGTTDEKLFF
. TRBJ2-2 . TRBV5-4 TGTGCCAGCAGCTTGGGGACTACCAACACCGGGGAGCTGTTTTTT CASSLGTTNTGELFF
. TRBJ2-2 TRBD2 TRBV18 TGTGCCAGCTCACCGCGGGACTTAGCGGGAGTTTTCGCCGGGGAGCTGTTTTTT CASSPRDLAGVFAGELFF
once TRBJ2-7 . TRBV7-2 TGTGCCAGCAGCTTAGCAGCTAGCTTCGACTACGAGCAGTACTTC CASSLAASFDYEQYF
. TRBJ2-1 TRBD2 TRBV11-2 TGTGCCAGCAGCTTAGGTAAACTAGCGGGAAACAATGAGCAGTTCTTC CASSLGKLAGNNEQFF
. TRBJ1-2 . TRBV28 TGTGCCAGCACCCCTCGGGCCCAAATCTATGGCTACACCTTC CASTPRAQIYGYTF
. TRBJ2-1 . TRBV19 TGTGCCAGTCTTGCAGGGTTCGACAATGAGCAGTTCTTC CASLAGFDNEQFF
. TRBJ2-3 TRBD2 TRBV10-3 TGTGCCATCAGTGACTGGCTAGCGGGAGATAATGCGCAGTATTTT CAISDWLAGDNAQYF
. TRBJ2-7 . TRBV6-1 TGTGCCAGCAGTGAATCTTGGACCCGGGGCGAGCAGTACTTC CASSESWTRGEQYF
. TRBJ2-7 . TRBV19 TGTGCCAGTAGTCCTATCCAGGAGAAGGGATCCTACGAGCAGTACTTC CASSPIQEKGSYEQYF
. TRBJ1-5 . TRBV7-8 TGTGCCAGCAGCTTCGAACACAATAGCAATCAGCCCCAGCATTTT CASSFEHNSNQPQHF
. TRBJ2-7 TRBD2 TRBV11-2 TGTGCCAGCAGCCATGCGGGGGGTTCCTACGAGCAGTACTTC CASSHAGGSYEQYF
. TRBJ2-1 . TRBV7-8 TGTGCCAGCAGCTTAATCGCCAGGAACAATGAGCAGTTCTTC CASSLIARNNEQFF
. TRBJ1-1 TRBD1 TRBV2 TGTGCCAGCAATCCACAGGGGGCTTCGGACACTGAAGCTTTCTTT CASNPQGASDTEAFF
once TRBJ1-2 . TRBV19 TGTGCCAGTATCATTCCGGGACAACACTATGGCTACACCTTC CASIIPGQHYGYTF
. TRBJ1-2 TRBD1 TRBV28 TGTGCCAGCAGTACATCCGGGACAGGCTCCACGGGCATCTATGGCTACACCTTC CASSTSGTGSTGIYGYTF